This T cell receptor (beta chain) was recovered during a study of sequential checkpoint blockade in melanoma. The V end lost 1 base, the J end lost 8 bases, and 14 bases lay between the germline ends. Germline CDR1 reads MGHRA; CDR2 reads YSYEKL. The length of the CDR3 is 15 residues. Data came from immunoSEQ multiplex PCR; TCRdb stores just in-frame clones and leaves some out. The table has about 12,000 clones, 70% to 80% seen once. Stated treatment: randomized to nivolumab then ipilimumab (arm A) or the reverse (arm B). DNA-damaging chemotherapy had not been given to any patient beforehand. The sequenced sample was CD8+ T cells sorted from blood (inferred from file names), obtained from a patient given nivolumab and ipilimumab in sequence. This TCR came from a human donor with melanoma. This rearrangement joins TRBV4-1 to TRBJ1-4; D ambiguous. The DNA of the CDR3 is TGCGCCAGCAGCCAAGCCGGGAGAGAGGCGGAAAAACTGTTTTTT. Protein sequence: CASSQAGREAEKLFF.